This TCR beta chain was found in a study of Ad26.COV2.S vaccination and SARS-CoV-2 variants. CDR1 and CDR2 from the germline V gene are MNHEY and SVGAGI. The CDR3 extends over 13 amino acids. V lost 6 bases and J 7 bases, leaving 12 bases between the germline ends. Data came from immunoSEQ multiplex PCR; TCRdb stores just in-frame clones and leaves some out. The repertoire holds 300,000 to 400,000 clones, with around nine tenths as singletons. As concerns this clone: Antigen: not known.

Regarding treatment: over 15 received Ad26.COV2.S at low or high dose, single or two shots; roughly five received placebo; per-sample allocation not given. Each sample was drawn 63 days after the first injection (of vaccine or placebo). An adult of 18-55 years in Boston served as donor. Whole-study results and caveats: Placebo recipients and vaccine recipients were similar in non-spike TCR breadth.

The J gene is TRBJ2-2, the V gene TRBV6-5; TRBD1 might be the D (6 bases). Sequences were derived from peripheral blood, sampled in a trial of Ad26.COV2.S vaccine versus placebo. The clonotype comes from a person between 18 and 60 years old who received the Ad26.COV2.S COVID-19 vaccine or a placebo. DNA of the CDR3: TGTGCCAGCAGGTTGAGGGGGATCGGGGAGCTGTTTTTT. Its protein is CASRLRGIGELFF.